This passage covers 13 T cell receptor beta chains from one sample sequenced in a study of radiation and T cells in renal cell carcinoma. Data came from immunoSEQ multiplex PCR; TCRdb stores just in-frame clones and leaves some out. The sample lists some 150,000 clones; 80% to 90% were seen once. Documented time point: blood 2 weeks post-SBRT. Treatment given: 15 Gy SBRT to primary tumor, nephrectomy 4 weeks later. Here the sequenced sample was blood, taken from a patient whose treatment included radiotherapy and nephrectomy. The receptors come from a woman between 45 and 60 years old with renal cell carcinoma.

This rearrangement joins TRBV7-2 to TRBJ2-2; D remains ambiguous. There are 14 residues in the CDR3. Trimming stripped 1 base from V and 6 bases from J, with 9 bases between. Germline-derived CDR1 and CDR2 are SGHTA and FQGNSA. CDR3 sequence (DNA): TGTGCCAGCAGCTTAGACCACGCTGCCGGGGAGCTGTTTTTT. Encoded protein: CASSLDHAAGELFF.

The chain combines TRBV7-8 with TRBJ1-3; D remains unclear. Per the germline V gene, CDR1 is SGHVS and CDR2 is FQNEAQ. The CDR3 consists of 14 residues. Deletions cut 5 bases from V and 0 bases from J, with 8 bases between. The CDR3 loop reads CASSTQSSGNTIYF. DNA for the CDR3: TGTGCCAGCAGCACCCAAAGCTCTGGAAACACCATATATTTT.

This clone was seen once. The chain carries TRBV2 and TRBJ2-7; D is undetermined. CDR1 and CDR2 from the germline V gene are SNHLY and FYNNEI. This CDR3 is built from 15 residues. V was pared by 2 bases and J by 4 bases, with 15 bases between. CDR3 protein: CASSEFFGRVYEQYF. As DNA, the CDR3 is TGTGCCAGCAGTGAATTTTTCGGACGGGTTTACGAGCAGTACTTC.

CDR3 nucleotide sequence: TGTGCCAGCAGTGAAGAAAGAGGGCCGAGCTCCTACGAGCAGTACTTC. It codes for CASSEERGPSSYEQYF. The genes are TRBV6-1 and TRBJ2-7, with D perhaps TRBD2 (5 bases). V lost 1 base, J lost 0 bases, and 13 bases lay in between. Per germline, CDR1 MNHNS and CDR2 SASEGT. The CDR3 extends over 16 amino acids.

This rearrangement joins TRBV6-5 to TRBJ2-1, with a weak D call TRBD1 (5 bases). Germline V gene sequence: CDR1 MNHEY, CDR2 SVGAGI. V lost 0 bases and J 8 bases, leaving 8 bases between the germline ends. The CDR3 has 13 residues. In DNA form, the CDR3 reads TGTGCCAGCAGTTACTCAGGGGCCGATGAGCAGTTCTTC. It is translated as CASSYSGADEQFF.

V and J are TRBV11-1 and TRBJ2-7; the D gene could be TRBD1 or TRBD2 (7 bases each). CDR1 is SGHAT and CDR2 is FQDESV in the germline V gene (reference sequence). CDR3 size: 15 residues. Trimming stripped 1 base from V and 5 bases from J, with 15 bases between. In DNA form, the CDR3 reads TGTGCCAGCAGCTTAGGAGACAGGGAGGGGCACGAGCAGTACTTC. Residues: CASSLGDREGHEQYF. The whole variable domain, remainder taken from reference TRBV11-1 and TRBJ2-7, is EAEVAQSPRYKITEKSQAVAFWCDPISGHATLYWYRQILGQGPELLVQFQDESVVDDSQLPKDRFSAERLKGVDSTLKIQPAELGDSAMYLCASSLGDREGHEQYFGPGTRLTVT.

This clone appeared a single time. The V gene is TRBV11-2, the J gene TRBJ1-3, with unresolved D. The germline V and J ends were trimmed by 3 bases and 6 bases, with 12 bases remaining between them. Germline V lookup: CDR1 SGHAT, CDR2 FQNNGV. The CDR3 extends over 14 amino acids. CDR3 residues: CASSFGQAANTIYF. The CDR3 nucleotides are TGTGCCAGCAGCTTTGGGCAGGCAGCAAACACCATATATTTT.

This clone was detected only once. V gene TRBV18 combines with J gene TRBJ1-3, with TRBD1 as a possible D gene (6 bases). The CDR3 contains 16 residues. V was trimmed by 5 bases and J by 0 bases, leaving 14 bases between them. Germline values: CDR1 KGHSH, CDR2 LQKENI. CDR3 sequence reads: CASSAGHGNSGNTIYF. CDR3 bases: TGTGCCAGCTCAGCGGGACATGGCAACTCTGGAAACACCATATATTTT.

The chain has TRBV7-9 and TRBJ2-1; TRBD2 matches at 7 bases. The CDR3 has 15 amino acids. After removal of 5 bases from V and 0 bases from J, the junction contained 4 bases not matched to a gene. The germline V gene encodes CDR1 SEHNR and CDR2 FQNEAQ (reference sequence). The chain's CDR3 is CASSQAGSSYNEQFF. The CDR3 coding sequence is TGTGCCAGCAGCCAAGCGGGGAGCTCCTACAATGAGCAGTTCTTC.

In its sample, this clone was seen once. The chain is built from TRBV5-4 and TRBJ1-2; TRBD1 matches at 9 bases. Trimming took 2 bases from V and 5 from J; bases not matched to a gene: 7. This CDR3 region has 15 residues. Germline-derived CDR1 and CDR2 are SGHNT and YYREEE (reference sequence). The CDR3 loop reads CASSLRQGGGYGYTF. The DNA of the CDR3 is TGTGCCAGCAGCTTAAGACAGGGGGGAGGTTATGGCTACACCTTC.

The rearrangement uses TRBV5-4 and TRBJ2-1; 10 nucleotides line up with TRBD2. The J segment lost 5 bases and the V segment lost 2 bases, leaving 4 bases of the junction unmatched. Per germline, CDR1 SGHNT and CDR2 YYREEE (reference sequence). CDR3 length equals 15 residues. CDR3 nucleotides: TGTGCCAGCAGCTTAGGACTAGCGGAGAACAATGAGCAGTTCTTC. This codes for CASSLGLAENNEQFF.

This chain connects TRBV7-2 to TRBJ1-4; D is possibly TRBD1 (6 bases). Between the trimmed V and J ends, which lost 3 bases and 3 bases, there was a span of 8 bases. The V gene's germline CDR1 is SGHTA and CDR2 FQGNSA. The CDR3 is 14 amino acids. CDR3 amino acids: CASSFTGSNEKLFF. CDR3 nucleotides: TGTGCCAGCAGCTTCACAGGGTCTAATGAAAAACTGTTTTTT.

The genes are TRBV5-1 and TRBJ2-3, with a weak D call TRBD2 (5 bases). V was clipped by 5 bases and J by 2 bases, with 18 bases between them. This CDR3 is 16 amino acids long. The germline gives CDR1 SGHRS, CDR2 YFSETQ. For the CDR3, the DNA is TGCGCCAGCAGGACCCCACTAGAGAGGAACACAGATACGCAGTATTTT. Translating it yields CASRTPLERNTDTQYF.